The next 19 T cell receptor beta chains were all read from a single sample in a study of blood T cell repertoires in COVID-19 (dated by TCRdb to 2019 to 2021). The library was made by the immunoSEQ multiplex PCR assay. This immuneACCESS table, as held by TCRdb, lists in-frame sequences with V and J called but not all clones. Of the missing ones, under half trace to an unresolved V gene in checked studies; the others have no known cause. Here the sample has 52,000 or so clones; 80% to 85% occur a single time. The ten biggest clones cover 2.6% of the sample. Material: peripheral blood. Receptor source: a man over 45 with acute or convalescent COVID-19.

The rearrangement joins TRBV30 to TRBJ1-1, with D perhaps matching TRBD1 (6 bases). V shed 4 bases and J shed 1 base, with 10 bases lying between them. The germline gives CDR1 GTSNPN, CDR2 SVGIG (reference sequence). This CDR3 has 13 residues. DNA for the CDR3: TGTGCCTGGACCGTAGGGGGGAACACTGAAGCTTTCTTT. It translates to CAWTVGGNTEAFF.

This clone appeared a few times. DNA for the CDR3: TGTGCCAGCTCACCACTTACTAGCGGGGGGGCCAATGAGCAGTTCTTC. This translates into CASSPLTSGGANEQFF. The gene calls are TRBV18 and TRBJ2-1; TRBD2 aligns across 13 bases. This CDR3 spans 16 amino acids. Trimming removed 1 base from V and 6 bases from J; junction bases left unmatched: 3. Germline V gene data show CDR1 as KGHSH and CDR2 as LQKENI.

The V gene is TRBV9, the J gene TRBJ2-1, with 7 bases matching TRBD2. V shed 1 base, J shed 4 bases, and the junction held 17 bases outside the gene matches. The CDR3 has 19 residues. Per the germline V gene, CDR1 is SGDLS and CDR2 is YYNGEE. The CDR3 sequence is CASSVSAGAGGIGYNEQFF. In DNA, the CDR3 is TGTGCCAGCAGCGTATCGGCGGGAGCGGGCGGGATTGGGTACAATGAGCAGTTCTTC.

DNA for the CDR3: TGCAGTGCTAGTGATGCGGGGACAGGTAGCAATCAGCCCCAGCATTTT. Its protein is CSASDAGTGSNQPQHF. The gene calls are TRBV20-1 and TRBJ1-5, with 8 bases lining up with TRBD1. The trim removed 3 bases at V and 0 bases at J, leaving 7 bases unmatched. The CDR3 totals 16 residues. Per germline, CDR1 DFQATT and CDR2 SNEGSKA (reference sequence).

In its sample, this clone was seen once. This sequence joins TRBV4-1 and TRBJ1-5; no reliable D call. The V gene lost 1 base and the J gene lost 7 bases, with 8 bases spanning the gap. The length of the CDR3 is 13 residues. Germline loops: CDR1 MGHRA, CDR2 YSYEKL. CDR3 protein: CASSQAGWQPQHF. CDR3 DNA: TGCGCCAGCAGCCAAGCGGGGTGGCAGCCCCAGCATTTT.

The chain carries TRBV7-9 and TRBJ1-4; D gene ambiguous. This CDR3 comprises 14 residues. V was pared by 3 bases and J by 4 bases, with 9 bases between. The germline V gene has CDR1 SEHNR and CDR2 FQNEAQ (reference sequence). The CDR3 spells CASSFDFNNEKLFF. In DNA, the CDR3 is TGTGCCAGCAGCTTTGACTTTAATAATGAAAAACTGTTTTTT.

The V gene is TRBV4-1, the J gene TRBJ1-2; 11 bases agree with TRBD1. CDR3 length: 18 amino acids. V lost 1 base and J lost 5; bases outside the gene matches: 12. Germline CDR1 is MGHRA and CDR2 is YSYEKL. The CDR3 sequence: CASSQAGTGGRGAYGYTF. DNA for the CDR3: TGCGCCAGCAGCCAAGCCGGGACAGGGGGTCGGGGGGCGTATGGCTACACCTTC.

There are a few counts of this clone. The CDR3 loop is CASSPIRDRGRSVPGELFF. In DNA form, the CDR3 reads TGTGCCAGCAGTCCAATCCGGGACAGGGGGCGCTCGGTCCCCGGGGAGCTGTTTTTT. The J gene is TRBJ2-2, the V gene TRBV27; 12 bases map to TRBD1. The CDR3 totals 19 residues. The V and J ends lost 5 bases and 6 bases, in that order; junction bases with no gene match: 16. Looked up from germline, CDR1 is MNHEY and CDR2 is SMNVEV (reference sequence).

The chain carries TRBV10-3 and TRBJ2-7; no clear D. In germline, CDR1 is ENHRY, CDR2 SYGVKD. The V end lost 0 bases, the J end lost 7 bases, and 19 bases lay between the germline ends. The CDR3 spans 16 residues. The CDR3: CAISESIITEGSEQYF. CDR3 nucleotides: TGTGCCATCAGTGAGTCGATCATAACAGAAGGTTCGGAGCAGTACTTC.

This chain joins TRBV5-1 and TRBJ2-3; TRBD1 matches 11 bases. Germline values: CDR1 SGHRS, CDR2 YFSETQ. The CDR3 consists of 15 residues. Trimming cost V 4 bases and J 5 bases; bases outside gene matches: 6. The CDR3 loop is CASSNPGTGGDTQYF. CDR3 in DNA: TGCGCCAGCAGCAACCCCGGGACAGGGGGAGATACGCAGTATTTT.

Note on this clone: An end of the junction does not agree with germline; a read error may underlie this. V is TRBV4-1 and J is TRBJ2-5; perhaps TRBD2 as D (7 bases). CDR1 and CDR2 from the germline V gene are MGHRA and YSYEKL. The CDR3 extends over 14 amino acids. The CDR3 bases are TGCGCCAGCAGCCCTGGGGGGGGCCAAAAGACCCAGTACTTC. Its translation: CASSPGGGQKTQYF.

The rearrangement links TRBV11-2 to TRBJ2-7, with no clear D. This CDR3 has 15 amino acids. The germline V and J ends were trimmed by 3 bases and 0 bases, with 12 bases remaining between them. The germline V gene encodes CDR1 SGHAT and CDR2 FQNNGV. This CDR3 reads CASSFNGRNSYEQYF. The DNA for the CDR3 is TGTGCCAGCAGCTTTAACGGCAGGAACTCCTACGAGCAGTACTTC.

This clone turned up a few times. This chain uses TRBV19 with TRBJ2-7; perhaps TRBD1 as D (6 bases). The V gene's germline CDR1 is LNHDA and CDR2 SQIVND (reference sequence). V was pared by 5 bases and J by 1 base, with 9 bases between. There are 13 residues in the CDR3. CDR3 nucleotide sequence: TGTGCCAGTAGTCCTGGACAGTCCTACGAGCAGTACTTC. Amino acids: CASSPGQSYEQYF.

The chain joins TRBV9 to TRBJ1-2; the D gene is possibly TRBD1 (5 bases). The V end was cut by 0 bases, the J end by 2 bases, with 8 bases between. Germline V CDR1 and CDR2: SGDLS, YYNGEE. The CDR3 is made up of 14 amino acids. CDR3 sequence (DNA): TGTGCCAGCAGCGTAGAACCAGGGAACTATGGCTACACCTTC. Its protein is CASSVEPGNYGYTF.

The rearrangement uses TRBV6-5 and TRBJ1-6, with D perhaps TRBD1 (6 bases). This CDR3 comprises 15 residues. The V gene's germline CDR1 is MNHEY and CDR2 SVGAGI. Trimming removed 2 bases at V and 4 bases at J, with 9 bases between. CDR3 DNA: TGTGCCAGCAGTTACGCAGGGGAATATAATTCACCCCTCCACTTT. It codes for CASSYAGEYNSPLHF.

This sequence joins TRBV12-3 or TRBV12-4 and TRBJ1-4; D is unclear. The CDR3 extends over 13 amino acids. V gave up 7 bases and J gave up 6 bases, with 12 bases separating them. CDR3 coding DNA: TGTGCCAGCAATTACTTGGGAGATGAAAAACTGTTTTTT. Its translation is CASNYLGDEKLFF.

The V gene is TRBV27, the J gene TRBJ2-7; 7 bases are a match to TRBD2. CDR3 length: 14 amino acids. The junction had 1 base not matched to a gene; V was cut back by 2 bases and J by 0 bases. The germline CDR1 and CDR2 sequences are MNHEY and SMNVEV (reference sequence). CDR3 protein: CASSLAGDSYEQYF. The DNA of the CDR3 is TGTGCCAGCAGTTTAGCGGGAGACTCCTACGAGCAGTACTTC.

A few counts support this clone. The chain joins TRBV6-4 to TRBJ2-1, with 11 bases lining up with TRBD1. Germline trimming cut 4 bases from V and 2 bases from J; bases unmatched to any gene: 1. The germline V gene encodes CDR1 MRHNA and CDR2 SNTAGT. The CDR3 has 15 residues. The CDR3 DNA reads TGTGCCAGCAGTGGGACAGGGGGCGCCTACAATGAGCAGTTCTTC. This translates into CASSGTGGAYNEQFF.

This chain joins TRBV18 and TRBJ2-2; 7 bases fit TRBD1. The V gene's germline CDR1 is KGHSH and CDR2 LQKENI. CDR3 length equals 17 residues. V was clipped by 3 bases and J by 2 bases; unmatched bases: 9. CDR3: CASSPESTGTNTGELFF. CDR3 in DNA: TGTGCCAGCTCACCGGAGTCGACAGGGACCAACACCGGGGAGCTGTTTTTT.